One and the same sample provided the 3 T cell receptor beta chains below, sequenced in a study of cytomegalovirus exposure and HLA in healthy donors. TCRdb's table, derived via immunoSEQ multiplex PCR, lists solely in-frame clones and lacks some. The data contain 250,000 to 350,000 clones, approximately 87% of them seen just once; the ten biggest clones take up over 0.7%. The sample comprised PBMCs. The receptors originated from a woman aged 18-29 years in good health and CMV-seronegative.

The V call is TRBV5-1, the J call TRBJ2-1; TRBD1 aligns across 9 bases. Germline CDR1 and CDR2: SGHRS and YFSETQ. There are 17 residues in the CDR3. V gave up 0 bases and J gave up 1 base; unmatched junction bases: 5. CDR3 bases: TGCGCCAGCAGCTTGGGGACCGGGACAGGGTCCTACAATGAGCAGTTCTTC. Protein: CASSLGTGTGSYNEQFF.

V is TRBV4-2 and J is TRBJ1-5, with D tentatively TRBD1 (5 bases). The CDR3 is 16 residues long. CDR1 and CDR2 (germline): LGHNA, YNFKEQ. The V and J ends lost 1 base and 3 bases respectively, with 13 bases between them. This chain's CDR3 is CASSQVAGLNNQPQHF. The DNA for the CDR3 is TGTGCCAGCAGCCAAGTCGCAGGGCTGAACAATCAGCCCCAGCATTTT.

With regard to this clone: This specimen includes other DNA sequences encoding the same CDR3. The chain has TRBV5-1 and TRBJ2-1; D remains unclear. Deletions cut 0 bases from V and 1 base from J, with 5 bases between. The CDR3 totals 14 residues. Germline V gives CDR1 SGHRS, CDR2 YFSETQ. The CDR3 sequence: CASSLGGSYNEQFF. The CDR3 coding sequence is TGCGCCAGCAGCTTGGGCGGATCCTACAATGAGCAGTTCTTC.